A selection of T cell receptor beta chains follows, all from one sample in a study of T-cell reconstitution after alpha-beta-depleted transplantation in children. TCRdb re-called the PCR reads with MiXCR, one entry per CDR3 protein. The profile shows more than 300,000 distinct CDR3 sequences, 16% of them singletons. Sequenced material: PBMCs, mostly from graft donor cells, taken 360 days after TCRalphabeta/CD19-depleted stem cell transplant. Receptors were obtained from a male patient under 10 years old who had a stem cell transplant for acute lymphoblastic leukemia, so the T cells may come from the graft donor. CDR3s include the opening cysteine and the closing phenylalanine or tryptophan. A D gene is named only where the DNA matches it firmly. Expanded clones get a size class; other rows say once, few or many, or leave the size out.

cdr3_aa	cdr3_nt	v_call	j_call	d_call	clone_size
CASSLGSTAEAFF	TGTGCCAGCAGCCTCGGGAGTACCGCTGAAGCTTTCTTT	TRBV12-3/TRBV12-4	TRBJ1-1	.	.
CSVGRLAGNYEQYF	TGCAGCGTTGGCCGACTAGCGGGAAATTACGAGCAGTACTTC	TRBV29-1	TRBJ2-7	TRBD2	.
CASSPFPRPLNNEQFF	TGTGCCAGCAGCCCTTTTCCCCGGCCTCTAAACAATGAGCAGTTCTTC	TRBV28	TRBJ2-1	.	.
CASSEALGVRTGELFF	TGTGCCAGCAGTGAAGCCTTAGGGGTTCGGACCGGGGAGCTGTTTTTT	TRBV6-1	TRBJ2-2	.	few
CAITPGRDYEQFF	TGTGCCATTACCCCCGGGAGGGATTATGAGCAGTTCTTC	TRBV10-3	TRBJ2-1	TRBD2	many
CASSHAQPGTSLETQYF	TGCGCCAGCAGCCATGCCCAACCCGGGACTAGCTTAGAGACCCAGTACTTC	TRBV4-1	TRBJ2-5	TRBD2	few
CASSVSGGVYEQYF	TGTGCCAGCAGTGTCAGCGGGGGCGTCTACGAGCAGTACTTC	TRBV11-2	TRBJ2-7	TRBD2	few
CASSYGLAGGGNEQFF	TGCGCCAGCAGCTACGGACTAGCGGGAGGGGGGAATGAGCAGTTCTTC	TRBV5-1	TRBJ2-1	TRBD2	.
CASSLEVSYNSPLHF	TGTGCCAGCAGCTTGGAGGTCTCCTATAATTCACCCCTCCACTTT	TRBV5-4	TRBJ1-6	.	.
CASSYGVLPGEKLFF	TGTGCCAGCAGTTACGGGGTCCTCCCTGGGGAAAAACTGTTTTTT	TRBV6-5	TRBJ1-4	.	.
CSARAIQASSYEQYF	TGCAGTGCTAGAGCGATACAGGCTAGCTCCTACGAGCAGTACTTC	TRBV20-1	TRBJ2-7	.	.
CSASRGSYLYNEQFF	TGCAGTGCTTCTAGGGGGAGCTATCTATACAATGAGCAGTTCTTC	TRBV20-1	TRBJ2-1	.	.
CASSRPGLAKDTQYF	TGTGCCAGCAGCCGACCGGGACTAGCAAAAGATACGCAGTATTTT	TRBV6-1	TRBJ2-3	TRBD2	few
CASSLSRTGGYEQYF	TGCGCCAGCAGCTTGTCTAGGACAGGGGGCTACGAGCAGTACTTC	TRBV5-1	TRBJ2-7	TRBD1	many
CASSQDGTDTQYF	TGTGCCAGCAGCCAAGACGGGACAGATACGCAGTATTTT	TRBV4-2	TRBJ2-3	.	many
CASSLGALAGGVTDTQYF	TGCGCCAGCAGCTTGGGAGCCCTAGCGGGAGGAGTGACAGATACGCAGTATTTT	TRBV5-1	TRBJ2-3	TRBD2	.
CASSVESTGELFF	TGTGCCAGCAGCGTAGAAAGCACCGGGGAGCTGTTTTTT	TRBV9	TRBJ2-2	.	few